This TCR beta chain was recovered during a study of blood T cell repertoires in COVID-19. On the study more broadly: Acute-phase and convalescent COVID-19 samples originated in the United States, Italy and Spain. T cells, B-cell-depleted T cells, or PBMCs provided the cDNA or gDNA that served as material.

This table comes from immunoSEQ multiplex PCR, and its TCRdb copy is limited to in-frame clones, with some not included. The sample records about 240,000 clones, 82% being singletons. This clone was found once. The source is a woman younger than 30 with acute or convalescent COVID-19. Material for sequencing was peripheral blood.

The CDR3 sequence: CASSPYSQGPNNEQFF. As DNA, the CDR3 is TGTGCCAGCAGCCCTTACTCACAGGGGCCGAACAATGAGCAGTTCTTC. The V and J genes are TRBV13 and TRBJ2-1; 7 bases align to TRBD1. Germline loops: CDR1 PRHDT, CDR2 FYEKMQ (reference sequence). The length of the CDR3 is 16 residues. V lost 5 bases and J lost 5; bases outside the gene matches: 12.